This T cell receptor (beta chain) was profiled in a study of blood T cell dynamics during melanoma immunotherapy. Only in-frame clones appear in the TCRdb table, and some are missing; sequencing was by immunoSEQ multiplex PCR. Seen here are a few thousand clones, approximately 86% observed once, and the top ten hold about 33%. This clone has only one observation. Antigen: not known. CDR1 SQVTM and CDR2 ANQGSEA come from the germline V gene. CDR3 length equals 14 residues. V shed 6 bases and J 2 bases; nucleotides not matched to a gene: 7. Study-wide results and caveats: Disease-control patients' PBMC repertoires became either more clonal or more diverse at W3. Clones driving repertoire changes may be melanoma-specific or general immune activation.

This sample's time point: pre-treatment baseline. The TCR comes from a human donor with melanoma. The V and J genes are TRBV29-1 and TRBJ2-1; 7 nucleotides line up with TRBD2. This specimen was blood, taken from a patient treated with checkpoint blockade. CDR3 in amino acids: CSVEREDTYNEQFF. In DNA, the CDR3 is TGCAGCGTGGAGCGGGAAGACACCTACAATGAGCAGTTCTTC.